The 20 T cell receptor beta chains reported below all come from one sample, sequenced in a study of T cells in Graves' hyperthyroidism and ophthalmopathy. Amplification of TCR beta CDR3 regions was performed using RNA transcripts as template. The HTBI primer set served for first-round RT-PCR of the TCR CDR3. MiXCR, run by TCRdb on the multiplex PCR reads, gives a single entry per CDR3 protein. This sample has over 700,000 distinct CDR3 sequences; roughly a third occur once, and the top ten carry around 29%. The source material was blood. The receptors shown here come from a woman between 35 and 50 years old with Graves' hyperthyroidism.

Details on this clonotype: The junction departs from germline at one end; a sequencing error may be responsible. The chain carries TRBV7-2 and TRBJ1-3, with D possibly being TRBD1 (6 bases). Germline V gene data show CDR1 as SGHTA and CDR2 as FQGNSA. This CDR3 has 15 amino acids. The CDR3: CASREAGGVGNAIYF. The CDR3 nucleotides read TGTGCCAGCAGGGAGGCGGGGGGCGTTGGAAACGCCATATATTTT.

The chain employs TRBV6-1 and TRBJ2-1; D ambiguous. The CDR3 is made up of 14 amino acids. V shed 4 bases and J shed 10 bases, with 17 bases lying between them. Germline V lookup: CDR1 MNHNS, CDR2 SASEGT. The CDR3 region is CASSVNGRLYEQFF. CDR3 sequence (DNA): TGTGCCAGCAGTGTAAACGGTCGTCTCTACGAGCAGTTCTTC.

This clonotype was recorded at least ten times. The chain is built from TRBV29-1 and TRBJ1-3; D is perhaps TRBD1 (5 bases). Germline V gene sequence: CDR1 SQVTM, CDR2 ANQGSEA. Trimming removed 5 bases from V and 4 bases from J, with 9 bases in between. The CDR3 has 12 residues. Here the CDR3 reads CSVWGIGNTIYF. CDR3 nucleotides: TGCAGCGTTTGGGGGATCGGAAACACCATATATTTT.

This clonotype was found many times. The chain carries TRBV7-9 and TRBJ1-2, with D perhaps TRBD1 (5 bases). CDR1 and CDR2 (germline): SEHNR, FQNEAQ (reference sequence). Trimming removed 5 bases from V and 5 bases from J, with 12 bases in between. The CDR3 totals 13 residues. CDR3 loop: CASSPGGVYGYTF. CDR3 bases: TGTGCCAGCAGCCCGGGGGGGGTATATGGCTACACCTTC.

This clonotype was observed at least ten times. The chain is built from TRBV6-6 and TRBJ1-2, with 7 bases aligning to TRBD1. The CDR3 loop spans 14 amino acids. After removal of 7 bases from V and 4 bases from J, the junction contained 9 bases not matched to a gene. The germline V gene has CDR1 MNHNY and CDR2 SVGAGI (reference sequence). The CDR3 sequence: CASNDDRASYGYTF. CDR3 sequence (DNA): TGTGCCAGCAACGACGACAGGGCAAGCTATGGCTACACCTTC.

This clonotype occurred many times. The CDR3: CASSLERAGELFF. The CDR3 DNA reads as TGTGCCAGCAGCTTAGAACGAGCCGGGGAGCTGTTTTTT. This rearrangement joins TRBV7-9 to TRBJ2-2; D gene uncertain. CDR1 and CDR2 from the germline V gene are SEHNR and FQNEAQ (reference sequence). Trimming removed 1 base from V and 6 bases from J, with 6 bases in between. The CDR3 length is 13 residues.

Concerning this clonotype: A read error may explain this, as a much larger clone is one base away. The chain employs TRBV11-2 and TRBJ2-5; D is ambiguous. Germline CDR1 is SGHAT and CDR2 is FQNNGV. This CDR3 is 14 amino acids long. The CDR3 here is CASRQIGRKETQHF. The CDR3 nucleotides read TGTGCCAGCAGACAAATAGGAAGAAAAGAGACCCAGCACTTC.

The V call is TRBV9, the J call TRBJ1-1; D is unresolved. Germline values: CDR1 SGDLS, CDR2 YYNGEE. The ends were cut back, 4 bases at V and 1 base at J, with 11 bases in the middle. This CDR3 contains 14 residues. The CDR3 spells CASSPWRPNTEAFF. CDR3 DNA: TGTGCCAGCAGCCCGTGGAGACCGAACACTGAAGCTTTCTTT.

CDR3 in DNA: TGTGCCAGCAGTTCCGGAGCTTTCGGTAATCAGCCCCAGCATTTT. Translating gives CASSSGAFGNQPQHF. This chain uses TRBV19 with TRBJ1-5; D gene ambiguous. The V end was cut by 9 bases, the J end by 4 bases, with 19 bases between. The CDR3 contains 15 residues. Germline CDR1 LNHDA, CDR2 SQIVND (reference sequence).

CDR3 sequence reads: CATSRGQGLETQYF. Here the CDR3 DNA reads TGTGCCACCAGCCGGGGACAGGGGTTGGAGACCCAGTACTTC. The V gene is TRBV15, the J gene TRBJ2-5, with 10 nucleotides matching TRBD1. Germline CDR1 reads LNHNV; CDR2 reads YYDKDF (reference sequence). The CDR3 sequence is 14 residues long. The trim removed 5 bases at V and 5 bases at J, leaving 5 bases unmatched. The full variable domain, with the rest looked up from reference TRBV15 and TRBJ2-5, is DAMVIQNPRYQVTQFGKPVTLSCSQTLNHNVMYWYQQKSSQAPKLLFHYYDKDFNNEADTPDNFQSRRPNTSFCFLDIRSPGLGDTAMYLCATSRGQGLETQYFGPGTRLLVL.

This clonotype was counted a few times. V usage is TRBV12-3 or TRBV12-4 and J usage is TRBJ2-7, with D tentatively TRBD1 (6 bases). Trimming left V 6 bases short and J 5 bases short, with 23 bases between. The CDR3 spans 16 residues. The CDR3 region is CASSPPFVGRGNEQYF. The DNA for the CDR3 is TGTGCCAGCAGCCCCCCCTTCGTGGGCAGGGGCAACGAGCAGTACTTC.

The table lists this clonotype with many counts. The chain employs TRBV29-1 and TRBJ2-7, with D perhaps assigned TRBD1 or TRBD2 (5 bases each). CDR3 length: 13 amino acids. V dropped 7 bases and J dropped 2 bases, with 15 bases sitting between them. The germline CDR1 and CDR2 sequences are SQVTM and ANQGSEA. The CDR3 spells CSGRRDGTYEQYF. CDR3 DNA: TGCAGCGGTAGACGGGACGGGACCTACGAGCAGTACTTC.

The sample holds one count of this clonotype. The germline gene is not matched at one end of the junction; a read error may be the cause. CDR3 protein: CASSQGQGFSSYEQHF. DNA for the CDR3: TGCGCCAGCAGCCAAGGACAGGGATTTTCCTCCTACGAGCAGCACTTC. The V and J genes are TRBV5-1 and TRBJ2-7; 8 bases are a match to TRBD1. The CDR3 is 16 amino acids. Looked up from germline, CDR1 is SGHRS and CDR2 is YFSETQ. Using reference TRBV5-1 and TRBJ2-7 for the parts outside the CDR3, the full variable domain is KAGVTQTPRYLIKTRGQQVTLSCSPISGHRSVSWYQQTPGQGLQFLFEYFSETQRNKGNFPGRFSGRQFSNSRSEMNVSTLELGDSALYLCASSQGQGFSSYEQHFGPGTRLTVT.

This clonotype came up many times. The J gene is TRBJ1-5, the V gene TRBV7-2; D ambiguous. Germline assignment: CDR1 SGHTA and CDR2 FQGNSA. There are 15 residues in the CDR3. V was clipped by 1 base and J by 1 base, with 8 bases between them. CDR3 sequence: CASSLEGQSNQPQHF. The CDR3 DNA sequence: TGTGCCAGCAGCTTAGAAGGGCAAAGCAATCAGCCCCAGCATTTT.

At least ten counts were recorded for this clonotype. The CDR3, as DNA: TGTGCCAGCAGAATTACACTACAGAGGGGCTACACCTTC. It specifies CASRITLQRGYTF. The V gene is TRBV2, the J gene TRBJ1-2, with D unresolved. The CDR3 totals 13 residues. Trimming took 6 bases from V and 8 from J, leaving 16 bases between them. Germline CDR1 reads SNHLY; CDR2 reads FYNNEI. The variable domain in full, with the rest retrieved from reference TRBV2 and TRBJ1-2, is EPEVTQTPSHQVTQMGQEVILRCVPISNHLYFYWYRQILGQKVEFLVSFYNNEISEKSEIFDDQFSVERPDGSNFTLKIRSTKLEDSAMYFCASRITLQRGYTFGSGTRLTVV.

For this clonotype: A read error may produce the germline difference seen at one junction end. The CDR3, as DNA: TGTGCCAGCAGCTTAGAGATAGGGAACACCGGGGAGCCGTTTTTT. Amino acids: CASSLEIGNTGEPFF. The chain is built from TRBV7-2 and TRBJ2-2; tentative D call: TRBD2 (5 bases). The CDR3 is made up of 15 amino acids. Germline CDR1 is SGHTA and CDR2 is FQGNSA.

This clonotype was seen more than once but under ten times. A junction end diverges from the germline sequence, so it may reflect a read error. The CDR3 DNA reads as TGCAGCGCTCCAGACGCTAGCGGGGGGGGGCATTTT. Translated, it gives CSAPDASGGGHF. The rearrangement links TRBV29-1 to TRBJ2-3, with TRBD2 matching 12 bases. The CDR3 is made up of 12 amino acids. Germline V gene sequence: CDR1 SQVTM, CDR2 ANQGSEA.

A few counts support this clonotype. The chain uses TRBV5-1 and TRBJ1-1, with 9 bases matching TRBD1. V was pared by 4 bases and J by 1 base, with 5 bases of the junction left unmatched. Germline V lookup: CDR1 SGHRS, CDR2 YFSETQ. CDR3 length: 15 residues. Here the CDR3 DNA reads TGCGCCAGCAGCCAACAGGGGGCGGAGAACACTGAAGCTTTCTTT. Encoded protein: CASSQQGAENTEAFF.

This clonotype was seen a handful of times. The gene calls are TRBV7-2 and TRBJ1-2, with D perhaps matching TRBD1 (5 bases). Per germline, CDR1 SGHTA and CDR2 FQGNSA. Trimming cost V 1 base and J 8 bases, with 14 bases left between them. CDR3 size: 14 residues. Written as DNA, the CDR3 is TGTGCCAGCAGCTTAGGAGTTGGGGGTGGCGGCTACACCTTC. Amino acids: CASSLGVGGGGYTF. Using reference TRBV7-2 and TRBJ1-2 for the parts outside the CDR3, the full variable domain is GAGVSQSPSNKVTEKGKDVELRCDPISGHTALYWYRQSLGQGLEFLIYFQGNSAPDKSGLPSDRFSAERTGGSVSTLTIQRTQQEDSAVYLCASSLGVGGGGYTFGSGTRLTVV.

The rearrangement joins TRBV29-1 to TRBJ2-2, with 10 bases aligning to TRBD2. CDR1 is SQVTM, CDR2 ANQGSEA, per germline. With V trimmed by 6 bases and J by 4 bases, 8 bases remained unmatched. This CDR3 comprises 15 residues. This CDR3 reads CSVSSGRSATGELFF. The CDR3 DNA reads as TGCAGCGTCTCTAGCGGGAGATCGGCCACCGGGGAGCTGTTTTTT.